The rows below give T cell receptor beta chains drawn from one sample of a study of T cell repertoires in cytomegalovirus infection. TCRdb redid the calling of the reads with MiXCR, one entry per CDR3 protein. The sample has around 530,000 distinct CDR3 sequences; about 26% are singletons. Material: PBMCs. The receptors here all came from a human donor in good health (CMV status not recorded). Some clones in this sample may be carry-over from other donors' samples. Both conserved end residues are part of each CDR3. A D gene is named only where the DNA matches it firmly. Some rows have no size entry. The others give once, few or many, or a class for an expanded clone.

clone size	J gene	D gene	V gene	CDR3 length	CDR3 protein	CDR3 DNA
.	TRBJ2-3	TRBD2	TRBV7-3	15	CASSTSGIRADTQYF	TGTGCCAGCAGCACTAGCGGGATAAGGGCAGATACGCAGTATTTT
.	TRBJ2-7	TRBD2	TRBV4-3	13	CASAESGSYEQYF	TGCGCCAGCGCCGAAAGCGGGAGCTACGAGCAGTACTTC
few	TRBJ2-3	TRBD2	TRBV19	17	CASSKLSGRASTDTQYF	TGTGCCAGTAGCAAACTTAGCGGGAGGGCAAGCACAGATACGCAGTATTTT
few	TRBJ1-4	TRBD1	TRBV11-2	15	CASSSIQGAYEKLFF	TGTGCCAGCAGCTCCATACAGGGGGCTTACGAAAAACTGTTTTTT
.	TRBJ1-1	TRBD1	TRBV5-1	15	CASSNRDRASTEAFF	TGCGCCAGCAGCAACCGGGACAGGGCTAGTACTGAAGCTTTCTTT
.	TRBJ1-2	.	TRBV5-1	12	CASSFRDEGLTF	TGCGCCAGCAGCTTCAGGGACGAGGGGTTGACCTTC
many	TRBJ1-4	.	TRBV7-9	13	CASSLGGDEKLFF	TGTGCCAGCAGCTTAGGAGGGGACGAAAAACTGTTTTTT
.	TRBJ2-1	TRBD2	TRBV4-1	15	CASSGRLAGVGEQFF	TGCGCCAGCAGCGGACGACTAGCGGGAGTAGGTGAGCAGTTCTTC
.	TRBJ2-1	TRBD2	TRBV7-8	16	CASSLRSGLPLSEQFF	TGTGCCAGCAGCTTACGTAGCGGGCTCCCCCTGTCTGAGCAGTTCTTC
.	TRBJ1-1	.	TRBV19	15	CASSRSGTAGTEAFF	TGTGCCAGTAGTCGCTCCGGGACGGCCGGCACTGAAGCTTTCTTT
.	TRBJ2-1	.	TRBV2	11	CASSEINEQFF	TGTGCCAGCAGTGAAATCAATGAGCAGTTCTTC
many	TRBJ1-3	.	TRBV7-2	15	CASSRGGSGGNTIYF	TGTGCCAGCAGTCGAGGGGGGTCTGGGGGAAACACCATATATTTT
.	TRBJ2-1	.	TRBV4-1	12	CASSQASNEQFF	TGCGCCAGCAGCCAAGCGTCCAATGAGCAGTTCTTT
.	TRBJ2-1	TRBD1	TRBV6-5	12	CASNRGTNEQFF	TGTGCCAGCAACAGGGGAACCAATGAGCAGTTCTTC
.	TRBJ2-1	TRBD2	TRBV6-2/TRBV6-3	18	CASSYSPSGRPSYNEQFF	TGTGCCAGCAGTTACTCGCCTAGCGGGAGGCCCTCCTACAATGAGCAGTTCTTC
many	TRBJ2-4	.	TRBV7-2	13	CASTTVGKNIQYF	TGTGCCAGCACCACGGTTGGCAAAAACATTCAGTACTTC
.	TRBJ2-2	.	TRBV19	15	CASTVGGLNTGELFF	TGTGCCAGTACCGTGGGAGGATTGAACACCGGGGAGCTGTTTTTT
.	TRBJ2-5	.	TRBV7-2	15	CASSLGAVTGETQYF	TGTGCCAGCAGCTTAGGGGCGGTAACAGGAGAGACCCAGTACTTC
few	TRBJ1-1	TRBD1	TRBV6-5	17	CASSYSRTGVRSTEAFF	TGTGCCAGCAGTTACTCTCGGACAGGGGTACGGAGCACTGAAGCTTTCTTT
few	TRBJ1-2	.	TRBV6-2/TRBV6-3	15	CASSYHAGVGIGYTF	TGTGCCAGCAGTTACCACGCTGGGGTCGGAATTGGCTACACCTTC
few	TRBJ2-3	.	TRBV7-6	15	CASSLEGGGSDTQYF	TGTGCCAGCAGCTTAGAAGGGGGAGGATCAGATACGCAGTATTTT
few	TRBJ1-1	.	TRBV7-2	15	CASSLEGGGDTEAFF	TGTGCCAGCAGCTTAGAAGGGGGGGGGGACACTGAAGCTTTCTTT